This record looks at one T cell receptor beta chain sequence and its context. This specimen comes from a study of shared clonotypes between healthy human individuals. This was a deep-level run. Sequenced by immunoSEQ multiplex PCR; TCRdb stores in-frame clones only, minus some. Of over 850,000 clones listed, approximately 78% are singletons. The sequence was collected from a young man in good health. Some clones in this sample may be carry-over from other donors' samples. The material sequenced was memory CD4+ T cells from PBMCs. Sample subset: CD45RA-negative fraction.

The CDR3 nucleotides read TGTGCCAGCAGCTCGACAGGGGGCAACACTGAAGCTTTCTTT. Protein product: CASSSTGGNTEAFF. The V gene is TRBV11-2, the J gene TRBJ1-1; 10 bases are shared with TRBD1. J gave up 2 bases and V 4 bases, and 1 base lay outside the gene matches. CDR1 SGHAT and CDR2 FQNNGV come from the germline V gene. CDR3 length: 14 residues.